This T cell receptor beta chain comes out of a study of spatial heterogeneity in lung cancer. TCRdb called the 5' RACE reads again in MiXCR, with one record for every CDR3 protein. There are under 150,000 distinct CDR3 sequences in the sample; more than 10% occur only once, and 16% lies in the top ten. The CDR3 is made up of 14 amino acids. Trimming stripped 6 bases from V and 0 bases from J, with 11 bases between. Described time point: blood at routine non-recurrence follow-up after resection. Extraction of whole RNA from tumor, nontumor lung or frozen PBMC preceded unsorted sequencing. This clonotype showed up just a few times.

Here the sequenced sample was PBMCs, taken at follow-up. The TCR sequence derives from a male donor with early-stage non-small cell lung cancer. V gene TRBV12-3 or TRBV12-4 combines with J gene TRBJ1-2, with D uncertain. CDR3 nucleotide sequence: TGTGCCAGCAGCACCTCGATCGCTAACTATGGCTACACCTTC. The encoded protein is CASSTSIANYGYTF.